Shown below are 14 T cell receptor beta chains from a single sample sequenced in a study of siplizumab effects on memory and regulatory T cells. The data were produced by immunoSEQ multiplex PCR, yet TCRdb's version contains in-frame clones alone and is incomplete. The sample records some 100,000 clones, around 90% being singletons. Sequencing was performed on Tregs sorted from blood. The receptors derive from a human donor in good health.

The chain recombines TRBV7-2 with TRBJ2-3; D uncertain. The CDR3 length is 15 residues. The germline V gene has CDR1 SGHTA and CDR2 FQGNSA. Trimming removed 3 bases from V and 3 bases from J, with 13 bases in between. The CDR3 DNA reads TGTGCCAGCAGCTTCCCCCTCGGCCCTACAGATACGCAGTATTTT. Translated: CASSFPLGPTDTQYF.

The chain uses TRBV5-6 and TRBJ2-5, with 7 bases matching TRBD1. The V and J ends lost 0 bases and 2 bases, in that order; junction bases with no gene match: 4. This CDR3 is built from 15 residues. Germline V gives CDR1 SGHDT, CDR2 YYEEEE. The CDR3 protein is CASSLVWGQQETQYF. CDR3 coding DNA: TGTGCCAGCAGCTTGGTGTGGGGACAGCAAGAGACCCAGTACTTC.

The rearrangement uses TRBV15 and TRBJ1-2, with unresolved D. V dropped 3 bases and J dropped 4 bases, with 9 bases sitting between them. The germline gives CDR1 LNHNV, CDR2 YYDKDF (reference sequence). The CDR3 is 13 residues long. The CDR3 DNA sequence: TGTGCCACCAGCAGGATTGCTCTCTATGGCTACACCTTC. Translated: CATSRIALYGYTF.

This chain links TRBV11-3 with TRBJ2-3, with 8 bases aligning to TRBD1. Germline V lookup: CDR1 SGHNT, CDR2 YENEEA. Trimming cost V 5 bases and J 1 base; bases outside gene matches: 2. The CDR3 consists of 14 residues. CDR3 sequence (DNA): TGTGCCAGCAGCCAGGGACAGGGCACAGATACGCAGTATTTT. Its translation: CASSQGQGTDTQYF.

This chain links TRBV28 with TRBJ2-1, with 7 bases fitting TRBD1. The germline CDR1 and CDR2 sequences are MDHEN and SYDVKM. The CDR3 extends over 12 amino acids. Losses at the gene ends were 5 bases for V and 12 bases for J; bases not matched to a gene: 7. This CDR3 is CASSARQGWQFF. The CDR3 bases are TGTGCCAGCAGTGCCCGACAGGGCTGGCAGTTCTTC.

The genes are TRBV5-8 and TRBJ2-3; D is undetermined. V was pared by 0 bases and J by 3 bases, with 11 bases between. Germline V gene data show CDR1 as SGHTS and CDR2 as YDEGEE. This CDR3 region has 15 residues. The CDR3 DNA sequence: TGTGCCAGCAGCTTGGCGTTTGGAAGAACAGATACGCAGTATTTT. It codes for CASSLAFGRTDTQYF.

Concerning this clone itself: A junction boundary mismatches the germline segment, possibly from a read error. V is TRBV5-4 and J is TRBJ2-1; 15 positions match TRBD2. The germline V gene has CDR1 SGHNT and CDR2 YYREEE (reference sequence). The CDR3 loop spans 15 amino acids. Here the CDR3 reads CASSTGLAGGNGQFF. In DNA, the CDR3 is TGTGCCAGCAGCACCGGACTAGCGGGAGGGAATGGGCAGTTCTTC.

The J gene is TRBJ1-5, the V gene TRBV28; a weak D match, TRBD1 (5 bases). The CDR3 is 14 amino acids. Deletions cut 6 bases from V and 4 bases from J, with 13 bases between. The V gene's germline CDR1 is MDHEN and CDR2 SYDVKM. For the CDR3, the DNA is TGTGCCAGCAGAGCAGGTGGGGCAAATCAGCCCCAGCATTTT. This translates into CASRAGGANQPQHF.

This clone has just one count. The rearrangement links TRBV9 to TRBJ2-5; D gene ambiguous. Germline-derived CDR1 and CDR2 are SGDLS and YYNGEE. The CDR3 extends over 15 amino acids. V gave up 0 bases and J gave up 1 base, with 10 bases separating them. CDR3 amino acids: CASSVGARTQETQYF. In nucleotides, the CDR3 is TGTGCCAGCAGCGTAGGCGCTAGGACCCAAGAGACCCAGTACTTC.

The chain recombines TRBV29-1 with TRBJ1-2; D unresolved. The V gene lost 4 bases and the J gene lost 6 bases, with 6 bases spanning the gap. Germline V CDR1 and CDR2: SQVTM, ANQGSEA. This CDR3 comprises 10 residues. The CDR3 loop reads CSVGEDGYTF. CDR3 bases: TGCAGCGTTGGGGAGGATGGCTACACCTTC.

J is TRBJ2-1 and V is TRBV11-2; D remains ambiguous. The ends were cut back, 1 base at V and 0 bases at J, with 7 bases in the middle. This CDR3 spans 15 amino acids. Germline V gene data show CDR1 as SGHAT and CDR2 as FQNNGV. The CDR3 coding sequence is TGTGCCAGCAGCTTAGGCCCTAACTCCTACAATGAGCAGTTCTTC. Protein sequence: CASSLGPNSYNEQFF.

The rearrangement uses TRBV7-2 and TRBJ2-3; tentatively, D is TRBD1 (6 bases). This CDR3 has 14 amino acids. Trimming shortened V by 6 bases and J by 1 base, and 11 bases separated the two germline ends. Germline V gives CDR1 SGHTA, CDR2 FQGNSA. CDR3 nucleotides: TGTGCCAGCAGGCCGAGACAGGGCACAGATACGCAGTATTTT. It specifies CASRPRQGTDTQYF.

The chain joins TRBV6-1 to TRBJ1-1; possible D gene TRBD1, 5 bases. Trimming stripped 6 bases from V and 6 bases from J, with 17 bases between. The germline V gene encodes CDR1 MNHNS and CDR2 SASEGT. The CDR3 sequence is 14 residues long. CDR3 protein: CASRGGRIRPEAFF. In DNA, the CDR3 is TGTGCCAGCAGGGGGGGACGTATTCGGCCTGAAGCTTTCTTT.

The chain employs TRBV4-1 and TRBJ2-1; 12 nucleotides line up with TRBD2. V lost 4 bases, J lost 2 bases, and 18 bases stayed unmatched. The CDR3 covers 21 residues. Germline CDR1 MGHRA, CDR2 YSYEKL. The CDR3 is CASSLFFPGLAGMGAYNEQFF. The CDR3 nucleotides read TGCGCCAGCAGCCTCTTTTTCCCGGGACTAGCGGGCATGGGAGCCTACAATGAGCAGTTCTTC.